Listed below are T cell receptor beta chains from one sample, sequenced in a study of blood T cell repertoires in COVID-19. Some clones are missing from TCRdb's copy, which holds only in-frame ones; the method was immunoSEQ multiplex PCR. Of about 130,000 clones listed, roughly 84% are singletons. Sequenced sample: peripheral blood. Source of these receptors: a human donor in a cohort sampled during active COVID-19. CDR3s include the opening cysteine and the closing phenylalanine or tryptophan. A D gene is named only where the DNA matches it firmly. A row's size may be missing; if present it is once, few, many or a size class.

.,TRBV19,TRBD1,TRBJ1-2,CASSPRTGDSYGYTF,TGTGCCAGTAGTCCAAGGACAGGGGACAGCTATGGCTACACCTTC
.,TRBV24-1,.,TRBJ1-5,CATSSGGNQPQHF,TGTGCCACCAGTTCGGGGGGGAATCAGCCCCAGCATTTT
few,TRBV5-4,TRBD2,TRBJ2-3,CASSLVLLAGGPGTDTQYF,TGTGCCAGCAGCTTGGTTCTACTAGCGGGAGGGCCGGGCACAGATACGCAGTATTTT
.,TRBV5-5,.,TRBJ1-2,CASSYLLGQSNYGYTF,TGTGCCAGCAGCTACCTCCTAGGACAGAGTAACTATGGCTACACCTTC
.,TRBV18,.,TRBJ1-1,CASSPRTENTEAFF,TGTGCCAGCTCACCACGCACAGAGAACACTGAAGCTTTCTTT
once,TRBV7-2,.,TRBJ1-2,CASSTGRGIYGYTF,TGTGCCAGCAGCACTGGACGGGGGATCTATGGCTACACCTTC
.,TRBV5-4,TRBD1,TRBJ1-2,CASSPPGQTNYGYTF,TGTGCCAGCAGCCCTCCGGGACAGACTAACTATGGCTACACCTTC
.,TRBV7-2,TRBD1,TRBJ1-2,CASSAPDRGRGPPYGYTF,TGTGCCAGCAGCGCACCCGACAGGGGGCGCGGACCTCCCTATGGCTACACCTTC
.,TRBV28,TRBD2,TRBJ2-3,CASSSLLAGGPDTQYF,TGTGCCAGCAGTTCCCTCTTAGCGGGAGGTCCAGATACGCAGTATTTT
.,TRBV6-4,TRBD1,TRBJ2-2,CASSDSGRQGNTGELFF,TGTGCCAGCAGTGACTCGGGTAGACAGGGGAACACCGGGGAGCTGTTTTTT
.,TRBV25-1,TRBD2,TRBJ2-7,CASSESGGLYEQYF,TGTGCCAGCAGTGAATCGGGGGGGCTCTACGAGCAGTACTTC
.,TRBV6-5,TRBD1,TRBJ1-2,CASSKPTGAGGYTF,TGTGCCAGCAGTAAACCGACAGGGGCGGGGGGCTACACCTTC
.,TRBV5-1,TRBD1,TRBJ2-5,CASSPTGTGVTQYF,TGCGCCAGCAGCCCGACCGGGACAGGGGTGACCCAGTACTTC
.,TRBV7-8,TRBD2,TRBJ2-1,CASSLTSGGAREQFF,TGTGCCAGCAGCCTCACTAGCGGGGGGGCCCGGGAGCAGTTCTTC
.,TRBV14,.,TRBJ1-2,CASSLTGYGYTF,TGTGCCAGCAGCCTAACCGGCTATGGCTACACCTTC
.,TRBV6-6,.,TRBJ2-3,CASIPSGTSTDTQYF,TGTGCCAGCATTCCCTCGGGTACTAGCACAGATACGCAGTATTTT
.,TRBV27,.,TRBJ1-1,CASSYRPTGNTEAFF,TGTGCCAGCAGTTACAGGCCCACAGGGAACACTGAAGCTTTCTTT
.,TRBV5-6,TRBD2,TRBJ2-1,CASSLGLASSYNEQFF,TGTGCCAGCAGCCTCGGACTAGCGAGTTCCTACAATGAGCAGTTCTTC
.,TRBV19,.,TRBJ1-4,CASSPRQTATNEKLFF,TGTGCCAGTAGTCCCCGACAGACCGCAACTAATGAAAAACTGTTTTTT
.,TRBV6-5,.,TRBJ1-2,CASSVTGPGGYTF,TGTGCCAGCAGCGTTACAGGGCCGGGTGGCTACACCTTC
few,TRBV10-3,TRBD1,TRBJ2-7,CAISGGGQGASYEQYF,TGTGCCATCAGTGGTGGGGGGCAGGGGGCATCCTACGAGCAGTACTTC
.,TRBV5-4,TRBD1,TRBJ2-2,CASSTRTGNTGELFF,TGTGCCAGCAGCACCCGGACAGGGAACACCGGGGAGCTGTTTTTT
.,TRBV10-3,TRBD2,TRBJ2-3,CAISELAGERTDTQYF,TGTGCCATCAGTGAGTTAGCGGGAGAAAGGACAGATACGCAGTATTTT
.,TRBV30,TRBD1,TRBJ1-3,CARDEGQGLLESGNTIYF,TGTGCCCGGGACGAGGGACAGGGACTCCTTGAATCTGGAAACACCATATATTTT
.,TRBV5-1,.,TRBJ1-6,CASSFREPYNSPLHF,TGCGCCAGCAGCTTTCGGGAGCCCTATAATTCACCCCTCCACTTT
few,TRBV6-2/TRBV6-3,TRBD2,TRBJ2-1,CASSSPVTSKRFF,TGTGCCAGCAGTTCCCCGGTGACTAGCAAGCGGTTCTTC
.,TRBV11-3,TRBD2,TRBJ2-1,CASSLNGKRGAYNEQFF,TGTGCCAGCAGCTTAAACGGGAAGCGGGGGGCCTACAATGAGCAGTTCTTC
.,TRBV5-5,TRBD1,TRBJ2-7,CASSHERDRGYEQYF,TGTGCCAGCAGCCACGAGCGGGACAGGGGTTACGAGCAGTACTTC
.,TRBV9,TRBD1,TRBJ2-3,CASSVYTGADTQYF,TGTGCCAGCAGCGTCTATACAGGGGCAGATACGCAGTATTTT
.,TRBV6-2/TRBV6-3,.,TRBJ1-1,CASSYSWRNTEAFF,TGTGCCAGCAGTTACTCGTGGAGGAACACTGAAGCTTTCTTT
.,TRBV3-1/TRBV3-2,.,TRBJ2-2,CASSQTRYTGELFF,TGTGCCAGCAGCCAGACACGTTACACCGGGGAGCTGTTTTTT
.,TRBV7-3,.,TRBJ1-2,CASSSDPSYGYTF,TGTGCCAGCAGCTCAGATCCTTCCTATGGCTACACCTTC
.,TRBV29-1,TRBD2,TRBJ2-1,CSVEDGSGRAFEQFF,TGCAGCGTTGAAGATGGTAGCGGGAGGGCCTTTGAGCAGTTCTTC
.,TRBV11-3,TRBD1,TRBJ1-1,CASSLDDRGITEAFF,TGTGCCAGCAGCTTAGATGACAGGGGTATCACTGAAGCTTTCTTT
.,TRBV2,.,TRBJ1-6,CASNDGNSPLHF,TGTGCCAGCAACGACGGGAATTCACCCCTCCACTTT
.,TRBV2,TRBD2,TRBJ2-5,CASSDGGRAPETQYF,TGTGCCAGCAGCGACGGCGGGAGGGCCCCAGAGACCCAGTACTTC
.,TRBV11-2,.,TRBJ1-1,CASSLERNTEAFF,TGTGCCAGCAGCTTAGAGAGAAACACTGAAGCTTTCTTT
.,TRBV10-2,.,TRBJ1-1,CASSAGVAEAFF,TGCGCCAGCAGCGCAGGGGTTGCTGAAGCTTTCTTT
.,TRBV11-2,TRBD2,TRBJ2-1,CASSRGGLATNEQFF,TGTGCCAGCAGCCGCGGCGGACTAGCGACCAATGAGCAGTTCTTC
.,TRBV12-3/TRBV12-4,.,TRBJ1-1,CASSHGENTEAFF,TGTGCCAGCAGTCACGGGGAGAACACTGAAGCTTTCTTT
.,TRBV27,.,TRBJ2-6,CASSTLGAGANVLTF,TGTGCCAGCAGTACCTTGGGGGCGGGGGCCAACGTCCTGACTTTC
.,TRBV9,TRBD2,TRBJ2-7,CASSRDSGGYGHEQYF,TGTGCCAGCAGCCGCGATAGCGGGGGCTACGGTCACGAGCAGTACTTC
.,TRBV7-8,.,TRBJ2-3,CASRRGRTDTQYF,TGTGCCAGCAGGCGGGGCCGCACAGATACGCAGTATTTT
.,TRBV5-1,TRBD1,TRBJ1-1,CASSLAGKGAFSAEAFF,TGCGCCAGCAGCTTGGCGGGAAAGGGGGCCTTCAGCGCTGAAGCTTTCTTT
.,TRBV6-5,TRBD1,TRBJ1-6,CASRSTGPNSPLHF,TGTGCCAGCAGGTCGACAGGGCCCAATTCACCCCTCCACTTT
.,TRBV5-1,.,TRBJ2-1,CASSLERNDNEQFF,TGCGCCAGCAGCTTGGAGAGAAATGACAATGAGCAGTTCTTC